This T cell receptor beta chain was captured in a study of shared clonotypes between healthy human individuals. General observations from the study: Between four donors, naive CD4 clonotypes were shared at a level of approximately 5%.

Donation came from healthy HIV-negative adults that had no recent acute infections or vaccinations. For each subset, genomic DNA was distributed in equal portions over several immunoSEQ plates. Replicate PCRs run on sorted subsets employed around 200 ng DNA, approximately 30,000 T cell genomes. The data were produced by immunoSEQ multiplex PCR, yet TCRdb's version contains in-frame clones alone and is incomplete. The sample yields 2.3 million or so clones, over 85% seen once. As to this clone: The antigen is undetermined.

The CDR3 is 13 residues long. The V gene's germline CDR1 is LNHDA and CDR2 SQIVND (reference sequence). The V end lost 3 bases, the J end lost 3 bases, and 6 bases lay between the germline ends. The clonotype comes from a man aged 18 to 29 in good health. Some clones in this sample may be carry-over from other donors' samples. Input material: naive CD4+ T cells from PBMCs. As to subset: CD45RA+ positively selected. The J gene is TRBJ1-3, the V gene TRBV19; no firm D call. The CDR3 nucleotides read TGTGCCAGTAGTATCGACCTTGGAAACACCATATATTTT. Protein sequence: CASSIDLGNTIYF.